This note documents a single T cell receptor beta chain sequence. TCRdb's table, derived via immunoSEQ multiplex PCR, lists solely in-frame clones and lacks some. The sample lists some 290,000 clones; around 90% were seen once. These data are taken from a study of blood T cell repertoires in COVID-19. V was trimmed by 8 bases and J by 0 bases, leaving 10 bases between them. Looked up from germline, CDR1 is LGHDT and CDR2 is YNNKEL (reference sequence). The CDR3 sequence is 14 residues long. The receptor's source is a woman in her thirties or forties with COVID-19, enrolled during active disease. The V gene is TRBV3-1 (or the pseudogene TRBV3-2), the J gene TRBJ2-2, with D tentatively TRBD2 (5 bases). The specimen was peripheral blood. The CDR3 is CASGTSPNTGELFF. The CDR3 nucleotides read TGTGCCAGCGGTACTAGTCCGAACACCGGGGAGCTGTTTTTT.